A single sample gave rise to the 15 T cell receptor beta chains below, sequenced in a study of vaccination and CD4 T cells after COVID-19. Treatment given: approximately 10-day PBMC culture with coronavirus spike peptide pools or control peptides (ViraFEST assay). Their recognized antigens are unknown. The Oncomine TCR Beta short-read assay sequenced DNA from cultured CD4+ T cells. TCRdb re-called the PCR reads with MiXCR, one entry per CDR3 protein. The sample lists several thousand distinct CDR3 sequences; roughly 47% were seen once. The source material was CD4+ T cells from blood, cultured in vitro, sampled after SARS-CoV-2 vaccination. The receptor source for this set is a human donor who had recovered from COVID-19.

This clonotype appeared a few times. The chain employs TRBV19 and TRBJ1-5, with TRBD1 matching 7 bases. The CDR3 is 12 amino acids. The germline V gene encodes CDR1 LNHDA and CDR2 SQIVND (reference sequence). J lost 11 bases, V lost 0 bases, and 1 base had no gene match. CDR3 sequence: CASSIDQGAQHF. In DNA form, the CDR3 reads TGTGCCAGTAGTATAGATCAGGGGGCCCAGCATTTT. Combining the CDR3 with reference TRBV19 and TRBJ1-5 gives the whole variable domain DGGITQSPKYLFRKEGQNVTLSCEQNLNHDAMYWYRQDPGQGLRLIYYSQIVNDFQKGDIAEGYSVSREKKESFPLTVTSAQKNPTAFYLCASSIDQGAQHFGDGTRLSIL.

The rearrangement links TRBV11-2 to TRBJ1-1, with D tentatively TRBD1 (5 bases). CDR1 is SGHAT and CDR2 is FQNNGV in the germline V gene. Trimming shortened V by 2 bases and J by 8 bases, and 9 bases separated the two germline ends. This CDR3 region has 12 residues. This CDR3 reads CASSLYGAEAFF. The CDR3 DNA sequence: TGTGCCAGCAGCTTATATGGGGCCGAAGCTTTCTTT. The whole variable domain, filled in from reference TRBV11-2 and TRBJ1-1, reads EAGVAQSPRYKIIEKRQSVAFWCNPISGHATLYWYQQILGQGPKLLIQFQNNGVVDDSQLPKDRFSAERLKGVDSTLKIQPAKLEDSAVYLCASSLYGAEAFFGQGTRLTVV.

This clonotype was counted only a few times. The chain is built from TRBV7-3 and TRBJ1-6; TRBD1 is a possible D gene (6 bases). The CDR3 runs 15 residues. The germline V and J ends were trimmed by 3 bases and 0 bases, with 6 bases remaining between them. CDR1 and CDR2 (germline): SGHTA, FQGTGA. In DNA form, the CDR3 reads TGTGCCAGCAGCTTGGACAGCTCCTATAATTCACCCCTCCACTTT. Its protein product is CASSLDSSYNSPLHF.

The gene calls are TRBV2 and TRBJ2-1; TRBD1 might be the D (6 bases). CDR1 SNHLY and CDR2 FYNNEI come from the germline V gene. CDR3 size: 12 residues. The V end lost 6 bases, the J end lost 8 bases, and 11 bases lay between the germline ends. The CDR3 loop reads CASRAGVDEQFF. The CDR3 coding sequence is TGTGCCAGCAGGGCAGGGGTTGATGAGCAGTTCTTC.

For this clonotype: One end of the junction fails to match germline, which may point to a read error. This sequence joins TRBV19 and TRBJ1-5; D ambiguous. The CDR3 length is 14 residues. Germline V CDR1 and CDR2: LNHDA, SQIVND (reference sequence). The CDR3 loop is CVSTPGSSNQPQHF. As DNA, the CDR3 is TGTGTCAGTACCCCTGGAAGTAGCAATCAGCCCCAGCATTTT.

The rearrangement uses TRBV7-2 and TRBJ2-3; D tentatively reads TRBD1 or TRBD2 (5 bases each). CDR1 and CDR2 (germline): SGHTA, FQGNSA. This CDR3 comprises 15 residues. The V end lost 5 bases, the J end lost 1 base, and 13 bases lay between the germline ends. The DNA for the CDR3 is TGTGCCAGCAGCCCGGGGTGGGGCGGCACAGATACGCAGTATTTT. It encodes CASSPGWGGTDTQYF.

Comment on this clonotype: At one boundary the junction diverges from the germline segment, which might be a read error. V usage is TRBV7-9 and J usage is TRBJ2-5, with D possibly being TRBD1 or TRBD2 (5 bases each). The CDR3 loop spans 16 amino acids. Germline CDR1 reads SEHNR; CDR2 reads FQNEAQ (reference sequence). The CDR3, as DNA: TGTACCAGTACCTCACTCGCGAGGGACGTCCAAGAGACCCAGTACTTC. Translated: CTSTSLARDVQETQYF.

This clonotype was seen only a few times. This chain joins TRBV18 and TRBJ1-5; 7 bases map to TRBD1. This CDR3 region has 15 residues. CDR1 is KGHSH, CDR2 LQKENI, per germline. V gave up 2 bases and J gave up 1 base; unmatched junction bases: 2. CDR3 nucleotides: TGTGCCAGCTCACCATCGACAGGGAGCAATCAGCCCCAGCATTTT. Amino acid sequence: CASSPSTGSNQPQHF.

The V call is TRBV5-1, the J call TRBJ1-1; no clear D gene. Germline-derived CDR1 and CDR2 are SGHRS and YFSETQ. The V gene lost 3 bases and the J gene lost 4 bases, with 16 bases spanning the gap. This CDR3 spans 15 amino acids. The CDR3 DNA follows: TGCGCCAGCAGCTCGAAAGCGGTGTCGGGCACTGAAGCTTTCTTT. Protein product: CASSSKAVSGTEAFF.

DNA of the CDR3: TGTGCCAGCACCGGGACGGCCTATGGCTACACCTTC. Its protein product is CASTGTAYGYTF. The rearrangement links TRBV6-1 to TRBJ1-2; tentatively, D is TRBD1 (5 bases). The V and J ends lost 7 bases and 4 bases respectively, with 10 bases between them. The length of the CDR3 is 12 residues. CDR1 is MNHNS and CDR2 is SASEGT in the germline V gene.

The CDR3 reads CASSPQGRNQPQHF. The CDR3 nucleotides are TGTGCCAGCTCACCACAGGGGCGCAATCAGCCCCAGCATTTT. The rearrangement links TRBV18 to TRBJ1-5, with a tentative D call TRBD1 (5 bases). CDR3 size: 14 residues. V was trimmed by 1 base and J by 2 bases, leaving 6 bases between them. Germline V lookup: CDR1 KGHSH, CDR2 LQKENI.

This clonotype was observed a few times. J is TRBJ1-1 and V is TRBV12-5; possibly TRBD1 for D (5 bases). Germline V gene lookup returns CDR1 LGHNT and CDR2 FRNRAP. CDR3 length: 12 residues. V dropped 0 bases and J dropped 10 bases, with 9 bases sitting between them. CDR3 amino acids: CASGLVRDPAFF. CDR3 in DNA: TGTGCTAGTGGTTTGGTCCGGGACCCAGCTTTCTTT.

J is TRBJ2-7 and V is TRBV6-2 or TRBV6-3; weak D call: TRBD2 (6 bases). The length of the CDR3 is 11 residues. V lost 4 bases and J 7 bases, leaving 8 bases between the germline ends. Germline V gene lookup returns CDR1 MNHEY and CDR2 SVGEGT. The DNA of the CDR3 is TGTGCCAGCAGTTTGGAGGGGGAGCAGTACTTC. It codes for CASSLEGEQYF.

About this clonotype: The junction departs from the called germline gene at one end, perhaps through a read error. The chain links TRBV10-3 to TRBJ1-2; 7 bases map to TRBD1. The CDR3 sequence is 14 residues long. Germline V gives CDR1 ENHRY, CDR2 SYGVKD. CDR3: CAISTGVPNYGYIF. The CDR3 DNA sequence: TGTGCCATCAGTACAGGGGTACCTAACTATGGCTACATCTTC.

This clonotype was seen more than once but under ten times. The V and J genes are TRBV11-2 and TRBJ2-7; 10 nucleotides line up with TRBD1. The germline CDR1 and CDR2 sequences are SGHAT and FQNNGV. The CDR3 is made up of 15 amino acids. V gave up 9 bases and J gave up 0 bases; unmatched junction bases: 8. CDR3 nucleotide sequence: TGTGCCAGTAGCCGGGACAGGGGTAGCTCCTACGAGCAGTACTTC. Residues: CASSRDRGSSYEQYF. Filled out from reference TRBV11-2 and TRBJ2-7, the complete variable domain reads EAGVAQSPRYKIIEKRQSVAFWCNPISGHATLYWYQQILGQGPKLLIQFQNNGVVDDSQLPKDRFSAERLKGVDSTLKIQPAKLEDSAVYLCASSRDRGSSYEQYFGPGTRLTVT.